This TCR beta chain was identified in a study of blood T cell repertoires in COVID-19. The overall study: Material from acute and convalescent COVID-19 was sourced from the United States, Italy and Spain. PBMCs, B-cell-depleted T cells, or T cells provided the cDNA or gDNA that made up the material.

In germline, CDR1 is SGDLS, CDR2 YYNGEE. The CDR3 loop spans 17 amino acids. Trimming pared 0 bases from V and 0 bases from J, leaving 10 bases between. Source study methods: Amplifying reference gene primers gave estimates of nucleated cell counts. Assay: immunoSEQ multiplex PCR; the TCRdb copy retains only in-frame clones and omits some. V and J calls and clone size are as listed in that table; D and trimming were resolved from the DNA. The repertoire includes 90,000 to 140,000 clones, about four fifths of them detected once, and 15% sits in the top ten. This receptor was identified in a woman at least 80 years old with acute or convalescent COVID-19. Sequencing was performed on peripheral blood. The V call is TRBV9, the J call TRBJ1-6; D ambiguous. This CDR3 reads CASSVGGQSSYNSPLHF. In DNA, the CDR3 is TGTGCCAGCAGCGTAGGAGGGCAGAGCTCCTATAATTCACCCCTCCACTTT. Together with reference TRBV9 and TRBJ1-6, the CDR3 gives the full variable domain: DSGVTQTPKHLITATGQRVTLRCSPRSGDLSVYWYQQSLDQGLQFLIQYYNGEERAKGNILERFSAQQFPDLHSELNLSSLELGDSALYFCASSVGGQSSYNSPLHFGNGTRLTVT.